Listed below are T cell receptor beta chains from one sample, sequenced in a study of CD8 T cells in ankylosing spondylitis. TCRdb reprocessed the 5' RACE reads with MiXCR, giving one entry per CDR3 protein. The top ten clones hold roughly 0.99% of a sample with about 340,000 distinct CDR3 sequences, about 14% of them seen once. The specimen was blood, either unsorted or a sorted T cell fraction (not recorded which). The source is a male donor with ankylosing spondylitis or in good health (not recorded which). Each CDR3 is given with its conserved first and last residue. Each record gives: J gene, clone size, V gene, D gene, CDR3 DNA, CDR3 protein. The D gene is left open where the match is weak. Expanded clones get a size class; other rows say once, few or many, or leave the size out.

J: TRBJ2-7
size: few
V: TRBV20-1
D: TRBD2
DNA: TGCAGTGCTAGAGATCCGGGACTAGCGGGGCGCTACGAGCAGTACTTC
CDR3: CSARDPGLAGRYEQYF

J: TRBJ1-4
size: NA
V: TRBV3-1
D: NA
DNA: TGTGCCAGCAGCCAGGGGCGGGAAAAACTGTTTTTT
CDR3: CASSQGREKLFF

J: TRBJ2-2
size: NA
V: TRBV11-2
D: NA
DNA: TGTGCCAGCAGCCCAGGGGAGGTCGGGGAGCTGTTTTTT
CDR3: CASSPGEVGELFF

J: TRBJ2-5
size: many
V: TRBV4-2
D: NA
DNA: TGTGCCAGCAGCCAAGACAGGGGCCAAGAGACCCAGTACTTC
CDR3: CASSQDRGQETQYF

J: TRBJ2-1
size: few
V: TRBV20-1
D: NA
DNA: TGCAGTGCGCGCTCCTACAATGAGCAGTTCTTC
CDR3: CSARSYNEQFF

J: TRBJ2-2
size: NA
V: TRBV12-3/TRBV12-4
D: TRBD1
DNA: TGTGCCAGCAGTTCCATACAGGGGAACGGGGAGCTGTTTTTT
CDR3: CASSSIQGNGELFF

J: TRBJ2-7
size: NA
V: TRBV20-1
D: TRBD1
DNA: TGCAGTGCTAGAGGATTACAGGGGGCCGGGCCCTACGAGCAGTACTTC
CDR3: CSARGLQGAGPYEQYF

J: TRBJ1-3
size: few
V: TRBV16
D: NA
DNA: TGTGCCAGCAGCCAATCTTTCGGACTGGTCGGAAACACCATATATTTT
CDR3: CASSQSFGLVGNTIYF

J: TRBJ2-7
size: NA
V: TRBV5-1
D: NA
DNA: TGCGCCAGCAGCTTGGTTGTTTCCAGCTCCTACGAGCAGTACTTC
CDR3: CASSLVVSSSYEQYF

J: TRBJ2-4
size: NA
V: TRBV12-3/TRBV12-4
D: NA
DNA: TGTGCCAGCAGTTTAGAGCTTAGCGCCAAAAACATTCAGTACTTC
CDR3: CASSLELSAKNIQYF

J: TRBJ1-4
size: NA
V: TRBV5-1
D: TRBD1
DNA: TGCGCCAGCAGCACTACAACAGGGGGGTATGAAAAACTGTTTTTT
CDR3: CASSTTTGGYEKLFF

J: TRBJ2-3
size: NA
V: TRBV20-1
D: NA
DNA: TGCAGTGCTGCCGGGGGTAGCACAGATACGCAGTATTTT
CDR3: CSAAGGSTDTQYF

J: TRBJ2-7
size: NA
V: TRBV7-9
D: NA
DNA: TGTGCCAGCAGCACCTCAGGTTTGGGGCAGTACTTC
CDR3: CASSTSGLGQYF

J: TRBJ1-1
size: many
V: TRBV7-9
D: NA
DNA: TGTGCCAGCAGCTTAGCGCAGGCGGGGTCTGTTGAAGCTTTCTTT
CDR3: CASSLAQAGSVEAFF

J: TRBJ2-1
size: many
V: TRBV7-9
D: NA
DNA: TGTGCCAGCAGCCCCAAACGGCGGGTGGGCGATGAGCAGTTCTTC
CDR3: CASSPKRRVGDEQFF

J: TRBJ2-2
size: many
V: TRBV10-2
D: TRBD2
DNA: TGCGCCAGCAGTCGGCTAGCGGGAGGGGGCTTGAACACCGGGGAGCTGTTTTTT
CDR3: CASSRLAGGGLNTGELFF

J: TRBJ1-1
size: NA
V: TRBV21-1
D: NA
DNA: TGTGCCAGCAGCATTTGGACCCGGTTGAACACTGAAGCTTTCTTT
CDR3: CASSIWTRLNTEAFF

J: TRBJ2-3
size: few
V: TRBV19
D: NA
DNA: TGTGCCAGTAGTTTGGGGGAAGCAGATAGCACAGATACGCAGTATTTT
CDR3: CASSLGEADSTDTQYF

J: TRBJ2-5
size: NA
V: TRBV30
D: NA
DNA: TGTGCCTGGAGTTCCGTGGCGACCCAGTACTTC
CDR3: CAWSSVATQYF

J: TRBJ1-5
size: many
V: TRBV6-1
D: NA
DNA: TGTGCCAGCAGTCCGCTTCTTGGGGGGGCAGGCAATCAGCCCCAGCATTTT
CDR3: CASSPLLGGAGNQPQHF

J: TRBJ2-3
size: few
V: TRBV20-1
D: TRBD2
DNA: TGCAGTGCCTACAGGACTAGCGGAAAAGATACGCAGTATTTT
CDR3: CSAYRTSGKDTQYF

J: TRBJ2-3
size: NA
V: TRBV5-1
D: NA
DNA: TGCGCCAGCAGCCCCGGGGGCGTTTCGTGGGCAGATACGCAGTATTTT
CDR3: CASSPGGVSWADTQYF

J: TRBJ2-2
size: NA
V: TRBV5-1
D: TRBD2
DNA: TGCGCCAGCAGCTCTGAGCGGGAGGGGAGAACCGGGGAGCTGTTTTTT
CDR3: CASSSEREGRTGELFF

J: TRBJ2-1
size: NA
V: TRBV20-1
D: TRBD2
DNA: TGCAGTGCTCTAGCGGGGGCCTACAATGAGCAGTTCTTC
CDR3: CSALAGAYNEQFF

J: TRBJ1-2
size: many
V: TRBV12-3/TRBV12-4
D: NA
DNA: TGTGCCAGCAGTTTCCAGGGTAACTATGGCTACACCTTC
CDR3: CASSFQGNYGYTF

J: TRBJ1-6
size: few
V: TRBV20-1
D: TRBD1
DNA: TGCAGTGCCAGGGTCACCGGGACAGGGGATTCACCCCTCCACTTT
CDR3: CSARVTGTGDSPLHF

J: TRBJ2-5
size: NA
V: TRBV12-3/TRBV12-4
D: TRBD2
DNA: TGTGCCAGCAGCTGGGGGGGGGCCCAGTACTTC
CDR3: CASSWGGAQYF

J: TRBJ2-6
size: few
V: TRBV7-7
D: NA
DNA: TGTGCCAGCAGCTTATCCCCTGGCTCTGGGGCCAACGTCCTGACTTTC
CDR3: CASSLSPGSGANVLTF

J: TRBJ2-1
size: few
V: TRBV4-1
D: NA
DNA: TGCGCCAGCAGCCACTGGGCGGTCAAGTACTACAATGAGCAGTTCTTC
CDR3: CASSHWAVKYYNEQFF

J: TRBJ2-3
size: NA
V: TRBV4-1
D: NA
DNA: TGCGCCAGCAGCCAACGTGGGAGTAACACAGATACGCAGTATTTT
CDR3: CASSQRGSNTDTQYF

J: TRBJ1-2
size: few
V: TRBV18
D: NA
DNA: TGTGCCAGCTCACCAGGGGTTGGCTATGGCTACACCTTC
CDR3: CASSPGVGYGYTF

J: TRBJ1-2
size: few
V: TRBV12-3/TRBV12-4
D: NA
DNA: TGTGCCAGCAGTTCCTCGATGGGAGGCTACACCTTC
CDR3: CASSSSMGGYTF

J: TRBJ2-5
size: NA
V: TRBV20-1
D: TRBD2
DNA: TGCAGTGCTAGAGATCAGCGGGGGCGTTTTGAGACCCAGTACTTC
CDR3: CSARDQRGRFETQYF

J: TRBJ1-6
size: few
V: TRBV6-5
D: NA
DNA: TGTGCCAGCAGTTACCGCCTGAATTCACCCCTCCACTTT
CDR3: CASSYRLNSPLHF

J: TRBJ1-1
size: few
V: TRBV2
D: NA
DNA: TGTGCCAGTGGACGCCATGATGAAGCTTTCTTT
CDR3: CASGRHDEAFF

J: TRBJ2-1
size: once
V: TRBV4-1
D: TRBD2
DNA: TGCGCCAGCAGCCATCCGGGACTAGCAAGGGGGAATGAGCAGTTCTTC
CDR3: CASSHPGLARGNEQFF

J: TRBJ1-1
size: few
V: TRBV4-1
D: NA
DNA: TGCGCCAGCAGCCAAGCAGGGGCGAGGACTGAAGCTTTCTTT
CDR3: CASSQAGARTEAFF

J: TRBJ1-6
size: many
V: TRBV4-1
D: NA
DNA: TGCGCCAGCAGTCCTCCAGGGTATTCACCCCTCCACTTT
CDR3: CASSPPGYSPLHF

J: TRBJ2-7
size: few
V: TRBV5-1
D: TRBD2
DNA: TGCGCCAGCAGCTTTTCCCAGCGGGAGGGCCTCGAGCAGTACTTC
CDR3: CASSFSQREGLEQYF

J: TRBJ2-3
size: NA
V: TRBV6-6
D: NA
DNA: TGTGCCAGCAGAAACCGGGAGTCAGATACGCAGTATTTT
CDR3: CASRNRESDTQYF

J: TRBJ2-1
size: NA
V: TRBV7-2
D: TRBD2
DNA: TGTGCCAGCAGCTCTCAAGCGGGGATATACAATGAGCAGTTCTTC
CDR3: CASSSQAGIYNEQFF

J: TRBJ2-7
size: NA
V: TRBV12-3/TRBV12-4
D: NA
DNA: TGTGCCAGCCATAAGGATGGGGGCCCATACGAGCAGTACTTC
CDR3: CASHKDGGPYEQYF

J: TRBJ2-7
size: few
V: TRBV11-2
D: TRBD1
DNA: TGTGCCAGCAGTTTTTATAACCGACAGGGCCGATTATCCTACGAGCAGTACTTC
CDR3: CASSFYNRQGRLSYEQYF

J: TRBJ2-7
size: few
V: TRBV10-3
D: NA
DNA: TGTGCCATCAGTGAGTCCCGGGGGGCAGGGGGAAGCGAGCAGTACTTC
CDR3: CAISESRGAGGSEQYF

J: TRBJ2-3
size: few
V: TRBV4-2
D: NA
DNA: TGTGCCAGCAGCCAGAGAGGGCAGGGTCGGAGCACAGATACGCAGTACTTT
CDR3: CASSQRGQGRSTDTQYF

J: TRBJ2-1
size: few
V: TRBV5-1
D: NA
DNA: TGCGCCAGCAGCTTGGCCGCGAAAAGCTCCTACAATGAGCAGTTCTTC
CDR3: CASSLAAKSSYNEQFF

J: TRBJ2-1
size: NA
V: TRBV27
D: NA
DNA: TGTGCCAGCAGAACCCTCAGGGGGGTCCGAGGCAATGAGCAGTTCTTC
CDR3: CASRTLRGVRGNEQFF

J: TRBJ2-4
size: few
V: TRBV5-1
D: TRBD2
DNA: TGCGCCAGCAGCTTGGCCGCGGGGGGGCCGAACATTCAGTACTTC
CDR3: CASSLAAGGPNIQYF

J: TRBJ2-5
size: few
V: TRBV4-1
D: NA
DNA: TGCGCCAGCAGCCAAGATCGAGCAGGCTGGGAGACCCAGTACTTC
CDR3: CASSQDRAGWETQYF

J: TRBJ1-2
size: few
V: TRBV9
D: TRBD1
DNA: TGTGCCAGCAGCGTGGGACAGGGGGCGGAGGGCTACACCTTC
CDR3: CASSVGQGAEGYTF

J: TRBJ2-2
size: NA
V: TRBV18
D: NA
DNA: TGTGCCAGCTCACCCCCGGGGATGCCCGCGAACACCGGGGAGCTGTTTTTT
CDR3: CASSPPGMPANTGELFF

J: TRBJ2-3
size: few
V: TRBV6-5
D: NA
DNA: TGTGCCAGCAGTTACGCCGGGACCGGTAATGGCGCAGATACGCAGTATTTT
CDR3: CASSYAGTGNGADTQYF

J: TRBJ2-7
size: NA
V: TRBV27
D: NA
DNA: TGTGCCAGCAGTTTATCGGGAGGGCAGGGGGCGAAAGAGCAGTACTTC
CDR3: CASSLSGGQGAKEQYF

J: TRBJ1-1
size: few
V: TRBV5-1
D: TRBD1
DNA: TGCGCCAGCAGCTCAGCCACTAAAATACAGGGGGCTGGGGCTGAAGCTTTCTTT
CDR3: CASSSATKIQGAGAEAFF

J: TRBJ2-5
size: few
V: TRBV6-5
D: TRBD1
DNA: TGTGCCAGCAGTTTGGGACAGTTGGTCCATGAGACCCAGTACTTC
CDR3: CASSLGQLVHETQYF